Below, one TCR beta chain is given with its context. Germline lookup yields CDR1 ENHRY and CDR2 SYGVKD. Between the trimmed V and J ends, which lost 6 bases and 1 base, there was a span of 12 bases. This CDR3 spans 14 amino acids. The data are from a study of neurological immune-mediated disorders. TCRdb analysed the 5' RACE reads with MiXCR anew, one entry per CDR3 protein. This table has about 60,000 distinct CDR3 sequences, 3% to 4% appearing once. The V call is TRBV10-3, the J call TRBJ1-1; D unclear. The TCR sequence derives from a woman between 45 and 65 years old with multiple sclerosis. Sequenced: PBMCs. The CDR3 region has the DNA TGTGCCATCAGCTTAACAGTGGAGAACACTGAAGCTTTCTTT. Translating it yields CAISLTVENTEAFF.